The present TCR beta chain was sequenced within a study of PD-1 blockade in classical Hodgkin lymphoma (dated by TCRdb to 2020 to 2021). A note on the overall study: Nivolumab dosing was 3 mg/kg intravenously every 2 weeks, continuing until either disease progression or unacceptable toxicity. The study used CyTOF and TCR beta sequencing to define a peripheral blood immune signature of response to PD-1 blockade in classical Hodgkin lymphoma. What the study reported, not specific to this receptor: Lower diversity was observed in patients in whom nivolumab was started less than 1 year after ASCT, and these patients were excluded from later analyses so that confounding by immune reconstitution would be avoided. A significant rise by C4D1 was seen in CD4+ but not CD8+ TCR diversity (p=0.0027 vs p=0.16), with the rise being most apparent in complete responders (p=0.02). Baseline diversity similar to that of newly diagnosed patients was observed in trial patients achieving complete response, whereas significantly lower diversity was observed in partial responders and progressors. The study was restricted to a single clinical trial cohort, and the causes of repertoire differences, possibly disease activity or prior therapy, were left undefined. Newly diagnosed patients were reported to have lower baseline TCR diversity than healthy donors, and relapsed/refractory patients were reported to have lower baseline TCR diversity still.

The Qiagen DNeasy kit was used to extract genomic DNA both from unsorted PBMCs and from the negatively selected CD4+ and CD8+ fractions. TCR beta CDR3 regions were subjected to amplification by immunoSEQ multiplex PCR with primers that anneal to V and J segments. A synthetic immune receptor repertoire was used to minimize amplification bias, and any residual bias was removed computationally once sequencing was done. For the original study's pipeline: Custom Python scripts were used to quantify repertoire diversity as the Shannon entropy index. Unsorted, CD4+ and CD8+ repertoires were analyzed separately, except for combined analyses in which CD4+ and CD8+ sequences were merged in silico. Clonal expansion was defined as at least a 2-fold frequency increase after treatment relative to C1D1, with a pseudocount of 0.5 for undetected baseline clones. Singleton clones were defined as clones with 0 or 1 copy at C1D1, and non-singleton clones were defined as clones with 2 or more copies. By matching protein sequences in sorted samples from the same patient, clones expanded in unsorted samples were annotated as CD4+, CD8+ or unknown. Wilcoxon tests on paired samples were used to test diversity changes from C1D1 to C4D1. TCRdb took over this immuneACCESS table, retaining in-frame rearrangements with V and J assigned. Such tables are incomplete; in checked studies, under half of the missing clones stem from an unresolved V gene, and the remainder is unexplained. The V and J calls and clone size were taken over from that table, and D and trimming were inferred from the DNA. For this sample there are more than 85,000 clones; around nine tenths appear just once. Roughly 19% of the sample is in the top ten clones.

Note on this clone: Its binding antigen is unknown. No quality values exist for individual bases; no much larger clone is one base distant.

The germline V gene (reference sequence) supplies CDR1 SEHNR and CDR2 FQNEAQ. Including cysteine and phenylalanine, the CDR3 has 15 amino acids. Of the read, only the CDR3 DNA is kept; its 45 bases are in frame from base 1. V sheds 2 bases and J sheds 5 bases, leaving 15 bases between their ends. The time point label for this specimen denotes: cycle 4 day 1 (C4D1), after 6 weeks of nivolumab. Every trial patient had relapsed following autologous stem cell transplantation, and prior brentuximab vedotin exposure was what differed among cohorts A, B and C. A total of around 59 patients with relapsed/refractory classical Hodgkin lymphoma made up the trial cohort, and each patient's best overall response was complete response, partial response or progressive disease. In the multi-cohort phase II CheckMate 205 trial, trial patients received single-agent nivolumab. An independent review committee assessed best overall response by applying the 2007 International Working Group response criteria. Trial PBMCs were obtained immediately prior to nivolumab initiation (C1D1) and on therapy at cycle 2 day 1 and cycle 4 day 1. Peripheral blood was collected in 8 mL Vacutainer Cell Preparation Tubes, from which PBMCs were isolated by centrifugation and then cryopreserved.

The chain joins TRBV7-9 to TRBJ2-5; TRBD2 is a weak D gene call, 5 bases matching. This sequence was found in a human donor with classical Hodgkin lymphoma. The input for sequencing was peripheral blood mononuclear cells (PBMCs), taken before the fourth cycle of nivolumab. Here is the DNA: TGTGCCAGCAGCTTACTGAGAGGGCCCTCGGAGACCCAGTACTTC. This encodes CASSLLRGPSETQYF.